Below are 27 T cell receptor beta chains sequenced from a single sample in a study of shared clonotypes between healthy human individuals. Naive CD8 cells were CD45RO-negative, positively selected for CCR7, excluding terminally differentiated effector memory CD45RA+ cells. Assay: immunoSEQ multiplex PCR; the TCRdb copy retains only in-frame clones and omits some. The table has about 600,000 clones, around 95% seen once; the top ten hold about 0.11%. Sequences were obtained from naive CD8+ T cells sorted from blood. The receptors shown here come from a woman aged 25 to 45 in good health.

The CDR3 DNA sequence: TGCAGCGTTGTCTGGCGGGACTCCTACAATGAGCAGTTCTTC. It encodes CSVVWRDSYNEQFF. This chain links TRBV29-1 with TRBJ2-1; D perhaps matches TRBD2 (6 bases). Germline CDR1 is SQVTM and CDR2 is ANQGSEA. There are 14 residues in the CDR3. With 4 bases removed from V and 0 bases from J, the gap between germline ends came to 10 bases.

V gene TRBV9 combines with J gene TRBJ2-3, with a possible D match to TRBD1 (5 bases). The CDR3 sequence is 11 residues long. Trimming stripped 5 bases from V and 4 bases from J, with 5 bases between. The germline CDR1 and CDR2 sequences are SGDLS and YYNGEE. CDR3 loop: CASRGPDTQYF. The CDR3 DNA reads TGTGCCAGCAGGGGGCCAGATACGCAGTATTTT.

The V and J genes are TRBV19 and TRBJ2-2; TRBD2 matches at 9 bases. J was trimmed by 5 bases and V by 10 bases; bases with no gene match: 8. The length of the CDR3 is 14 residues. Per the germline V gene, CDR1 is LNHDA and CDR2 is SQIVND (reference sequence). DNA for the CDR3: TGTGCCATAAGGGGTAGCGGGAGTACCGGGGAGCTGTTTTTT. It encodes CAIRGSGSTGELFF.

About this clone itself: Different DNA sequences within this sample yield the same CDR3. The V call is TRBV5-6, the J call TRBJ2-3, with D tentatively TRBD2 (6 bases). V lost 0 bases to trimming and J lost 0 bases, with 8 bases between them. Germline V gene lookup returns CDR1 SGHDT and CDR2 YYEEEE. This CDR3 comprises 15 residues. CDR3 in amino acids: CASSLGLASTDTQYF. The CDR3 DNA sequence: TGTGCCAGCAGCTTGGGTCTAGCGAGCACAGATACGCAGTATTTT. Filled out from reference TRBV5-6 and TRBJ2-3, the complete variable domain reads DAGVTQSPTHLIKTRGQQVTLRCSPKSGHDTVSWYQQALGQGPQFIFQYYEEEERQRGNFPDRFSGHQFPNYSSELNVNALLLGDSALYLCASSLGLASTDTQYFGPGTRLTVL.

The chain carries TRBV6-5 and TRBJ2-3, with a possible D match to TRBD1 (6 bases). This CDR3 has 12 residues. Deletions cut 9 bases from V and 2 bases from J, with 9 bases between. Germline CDR1 is MNHEY and CDR2 is SVGAGI. The CDR3 sequence is CASGQTTDTQYF. DNA for the CDR3: TGTGCCAGTGGACAGACCACAGATACGCAGTATTTT.

In this sample, this clone turned up once. The chain links TRBV28 to TRBJ1-2, with no clear D. CDR1 and CDR2 from the germline V gene are MDHEN and SYDVKM. CDR3 length: 15 amino acids. The ends were cut back, 4 bases at V and 0 bases at J, with 12 bases in the middle. The CDR3, as DNA: TGTGCCAGCAGTTACTCACTTAGAGCTAACTATGGCTACACCTTC. It specifies CASSYSLRANYGYTF.

The V gene is TRBV4-1, the J gene TRBJ2-1; no reliable D call. CDR3 length equals 11 residues. Per germline, CDR1 MGHRA and CDR2 YSYEKL. V was clipped by 1 base and J by 10 bases, with 5 bases between them. This CDR3 reads CASSQGTEQFF. In DNA, the CDR3 is TGCGCCAGCAGCCAAGGTACGGAGCAGTTCTTC.

The chain combines TRBV5-4 with TRBJ2-1, with 10 bases matching TRBD2. The germline CDR1 and CDR2 sequences are SGHNT and YYREEE (reference sequence). There are 15 residues in the CDR3. Losses at the gene ends were 5 bases for V and 10 bases for J; bases not matched to a gene: 12. In DNA, the CDR3 is TGTGCCAGCAGAGCAATAGCGGGAGGAGAGGGGGAGCAGTTCTTC. This encodes CASRAIAGGEGEQFF. The variable domain in full, with the rest retrieved from reference TRBV5-4 and TRBJ2-1, is ETGVTQSPTHLIKTRGQQVTLRCSSQSGHNTVSWYQQALGQGPQFIFQYYREEENGRGNFPPRFSGLQFPNYSSELNVNALELDDSALYLCASRAIAGGEGEQFFGPGTRLTVL.

The genes are TRBV30 and TRBJ1-3; the D is unclear. With 0 bases removed from V and 4 bases from J, the gap between germline ends came to 7 bases. The length of the CDR3 is 13 residues. Germline V gene data show CDR1 as GTSNPN and CDR2 as SVGIG (reference sequence). CDR3 nucleotides: TGTGCCTGGAGTGTTGTAGGGGGAAACACCATATATTTT. Protein: CAWSVVGGNTIYF.

V and J are TRBV27 and TRBJ2-1; 7 nucleotides agree with TRBD2. The germline CDR1 and CDR2 sequences are MNHEY and SMNVEV (reference sequence). CDR3 length equals 16 residues. V was pared by 3 bases and J by 10 bases, with 15 bases of the junction left unmatched. The CDR3 spells CASSFSSGFRRYEQFF. The CDR3 region has the DNA TGTGCCAGCAGTTTTTCTAGCGGATTCAGAAGATACGAGCAGTTCTTC.

This clone was detected only once. The chain is built from TRBV11-2 and TRBJ1-4; TRBD1 might be the D (6 bases). The CDR3 contains 16 residues. Germline V gene lookup returns CDR1 SGHAT and CDR2 FQNNGV. V gave up 5 bases and J gave up 1 base, with 14 bases separating them. The CDR3 reads CASSRSQGLTNEKLFF. CDR3 nucleotides: TGTGCCAGCAGCCGGTCCCAGGGGCTAACTAATGAAAAACTGTTTTTT. Full variable domain (rest looked up from reference TRBV11-2 and TRBJ1-4): EAGVAQSPRYKIIEKRQSVAFWCNPISGHATLYWYQQILGQGPKLLIQFQNNGVVDDSQLPKDRFSAERLKGVDSTLKIQPAKLEDSAVYLCASSRSQGLTNEKLFFGSGTQLSVL.

This chain connects TRBV5-1 to TRBJ1-6; D is ambiguous. Germline V gene data show CDR1 as SGHRS and CDR2 as YFSETQ. The length of the CDR3 is 15 residues. Deletions cut 5 bases from V and 13 bases from J, with 22 bases between. The CDR3 sequence is CASRPSDVDLWPLHF. The CDR3 nucleotides read TGCGCCAGCAGGCCGAGTGATGTTGATCTATGGCCCCTCCACTTT.

V is TRBV6-1 and J is TRBJ2-7; 10 bases match TRBD2. This CDR3 has 12 amino acids. In germline, CDR1 is MNHNS, CDR2 SASEGT. V shed 7 bases, J shed 6 bases, and the junction held 3 bases outside the gene matches. CDR3 coding DNA: TGTGCCAGCAAAGCTAGCGGGAGCGAGCAGTACTTC. Translating it yields CASKASGSEQYF.

The rearrangement joins TRBV2 to TRBJ2-7; D assignment may be TRBD1 or TRBD2 (5 bases each). V was clipped by 8 bases and J by 0 bases, with 17 bases between them. The CDR3 runs 15 residues. Looked up from germline, CDR1 is SNHLY and CDR2 is FYNNEI. CDR3 residues: CASVTGTHSSYEQYF. The CDR3 nucleotides read TGTGCCAGCGTAACCGGGACGCACAGCTCCTACGAGCAGTACTTC.

The V call is TRBV5-8, the J call TRBJ2-2; the D is unclear. Trimming left V 5 bases short and J 6 bases short, with 8 bases between. The germline V gene has CDR1 SGHTS and CDR2 YDEGEE. This CDR3 region has 12 residues. The CDR3: CASSKPSGELFF. The CDR3, as DNA: TGTGCCAGCAGTAAACCCTCCGGGGAGCTGTTTTTT.

This clone came up once. The J gene is TRBJ2-3, the V gene TRBV4-1; D unresolved. V lost 1 base, J lost 1 base, and 9 bases lay in between. This CDR3 comprises 15 residues. Germline assignment: CDR1 MGHRA and CDR2 YSYEKL. This CDR3 is CASSQGLARTDTQYF. Written as DNA, the CDR3 is TGCGCCAGCAGCCAAGGACTGGCTCGCACAGATACGCAGTATTTT.

This CDR3 reads CASSSDLYYDNEQFF. Here the CDR3 DNA reads TGTGCCAGCAGCTCGGACCTTTATTATGACAATGAGCAGTTCTTC. The rearrangement links TRBV7-9 to TRBJ2-1; D gene uncertain. This CDR3 has 15 amino acids. The germline CDR1 and CDR2 sequences are SEHNR and FQNEAQ (reference sequence). The V gene lost 4 bases and the J gene lost 5 bases, with 15 bases spanning the gap.

As to this clone: This same CDR3 is encoded by further DNA sequences in the sample. The chain has TRBV5-4 and TRBJ2-1; 11 nucleotides match TRBD2. V lost 4 bases to trimming and J lost 7 bases; unmatched junction nucleotides: 4. The germline CDR1 and CDR2 sequences are SGHNT and YYREEE (reference sequence). CDR3 length: 14 residues. CDR3 in DNA: TGTGCCAGCAGCCCGGGACTAGCGGCTAATGAGCAGTTCTTC. This codes for CASSPGLAANEQFF.

This rearrangement joins TRBV4-1 to TRBJ1-2; tentatively, D is TRBD1 (6 bases). V was trimmed by 0 bases and J by 2 bases, leaving 10 bases between them. Germline V CDR1 and CDR2: MGHRA, YSYEKL. The CDR3 is 15 residues long. In nucleotides, the CDR3 is TGCGCCAGCAGCCAAGAGTGGGGGGCGAACTATGGCTACACCTTC. Amino acid sequence: CASSQEWGANYGYTF.

J is TRBJ1-2 and V is TRBV15; 10 nucleotides align to TRBD1. Germline CDR1 is LNHNV and CDR2 is YYDKDF (reference sequence). The CDR3 has 18 amino acids. Germline trimming cut 3 bases from V and 6 bases from J; bases unmatched to any gene: 16. The chain's CDR3 is CATSRHSRDRGPRDGYTF. Here the CDR3 DNA reads TGTGCCACCAGCAGGCACAGCCGGGACAGGGGCCCTCGGGATGGCTACACCTTC.

The chain uses TRBV10-2 and TRBJ2-7, with 8 bases fitting TRBD2. Looked up from germline, CDR1 is WSHSY and CDR2 is SAAADI. The CDR3 is 14 amino acids. V was pared by 7 bases and J by 3 bases, with 8 bases of the junction left unmatched. The CDR3 sequence: CASKEPGGYYEQYF. CDR3 in DNA: TGCGCCAGCAAAGAGCCGGGAGGGTACTACGAGCAGTACTTC.

The J gene is TRBJ2-7, the V gene TRBV5-1, with unresolved D. Trimming left V 0 bases short and J 4 bases short, with 11 bases between. Germline CDR1 is SGHRS and CDR2 is YFSETQ. This CDR3 has 14 residues. The DNA of the CDR3 is TGCGCCAGCAGCTTGGGTACAGACCCGTACGAGCAGTACTTC. Amino acids: CASSLGTDPYEQYF.

The chain uses TRBV2 and TRBJ1-1; no clear D gene. The germline gives CDR1 SNHLY, CDR2 FYNNEI. CDR3 length: 16 amino acids. V lost 2 bases and J 5 bases, leaving 18 bases between the germline ends. The CDR3 DNA sequence: TGTGCCAGCAGTGAAACCCGGGTTAATGCGGGAACTGAAGCTTTCTTT. Translated, it gives CASSETRVNAGTEAFF.

The chain joins TRBV10-3 to TRBJ1-5, with no clear D. Between the trimmed V and J ends, which lost 0 bases and 11 bases, there was a span of 8 bases. The CDR3 length is 12 residues. Germline V lookup: CDR1 ENHRY, CDR2 SYGVKD. The CDR3 DNA follows: TGTGCCATCAGTGAGTCGAACGAGGCCCAGCATTTT. As protein: CAISESNEAQHF.

This sequence joins TRBV13 and TRBJ1-6; 10 bases line up with TRBD1. The V segment lost 4 bases and the J segment 8 bases; nucleotides outside the gene matches: 5. The CDR3 runs to 15 residues. Germline-derived CDR1 and CDR2 are PRHDT and FYEKMQ (reference sequence). Here the CDR3 DNA reads TGTGCCAGCAGCTACCGCGGGACAGGGGATTCACCCCTCCACTTT. Its translation is CASSYRGTGDSPLHF.

The chain joins TRBV9 to TRBJ2-7; 9 nucleotides match TRBD1. V gave up 2 bases and J gave up 2 bases; unmatched junction bases: 5. The CDR3 runs to 15 residues. The V gene's germline CDR1 is SGDLS and CDR2 YYNGEE. The CDR3 is CASSVSGTGPYEQYF. CDR3 bases: TGTGCCAGCAGCGTCTCCGGGACAGGGCCCTACGAGCAGTACTTC. Full variable domain (outside the CDR3, taken from reference TRBV9 and TRBJ2-7): DSGVTQTPKHLITATGQRVTLRCSPRSGDLSVYWYQQSLDQGLQFLIQYYNGEERAKGNILERFSAQQFPDLHSELNLSSLELGDSALYFCASSVSGTGPYEQYFGPGTRLTVT.

The chain couples TRBV19 to TRBJ1-2; D is unclear. The CDR3 covers 12 residues. V was shortened by 7 bases and J by 5 bases, with 11 bases between the two germline ends. Looked up from germline, CDR1 is LNHDA and CDR2 is SQIVND (reference sequence). CDR3 coding DNA: TGTGCCAGTACTGCAGATTTTTATGGCTACACCTTC. Translation: CASTADFYGYTF.